The sequence of this T cell receptor beta chain was determined in a study of OX40 agonist ivuxolimab in advanced cancers. Study results and caveats: Among some nonresponders, normalized T-cell clonal expansion was also low. Researchers report that CD8+ T cells had, on average, more expanded clones than CD4+.

The sampling schedule covered blood at baseline, cycle 4 day 1, and cycle 7 day 1. There are 15 residues in the CDR3. The germline V and J ends were trimmed by 5 bases and 8 bases, with 21 bases remaining between them. CDR1 and CDR2 from the germline V gene are MNHEY and SMNVEV (reference sequence). The data were produced by immunoSEQ multiplex PCR, yet TCRdb's version contains in-frame clones alone and is incomplete. The sample has tens of thousands of clones; 70% to 90% are singletons. This clone was observed once. Its antigen is unknown. The chain couples TRBV27 to TRBJ1-2, with D possibly being TRBD1 (5 bases). Material: CD4+ or CD8+ T cells sorted from blood, obtained in a trial of the OX40 agonist ivuxolimab. This TCR derives from an adult with an advanced solid tumor such as melanoma, head and neck, liver or kidney cancer. CDR3 sequence reads: CASSQPGRPGQGYTF. CDR3 DNA: TGTGCCAGCAGTCAACCAGGGCGTCCAGGGCAGGGCTACACCTTC.